What follows are 25 T cell receptor beta chains derived from one specimen sequenced in a study of T cell responses to AZD1222 COVID-19 vaccine. Profiling relied on immunoSEQ multiplex PCR, and the TCRdb table lists in-frame clones only, not all of them. The table records some 150,000 clones, about 93% of them present only once. Sample: peripheral blood, taken on day 0 of AZD1222 vaccination. The source is an adult in good health.

The chain couples TRBV19 to TRBJ1-2, with 7 bases identical to TRBD1. Trimming cost V 7 bases and J 2 bases; bases outside gene matches: 7. The V gene's germline CDR1 is LNHDA and CDR2 SQIVND (reference sequence). The CDR3 loop spans 14 amino acids. CDR3 nucleotides: TGTGCCAGTACCAGGGGACAGCCAAACTATGGCTACACCTTC. This encodes CASTRGQPNYGYTF.

The CDR3 here is CASRRFGDSPLNTEAFF. In DNA, the CDR3 is TGTGCCAGCAGGCGATTTGGGGACAGCCCTCTGAACACTGAAGCTTTCTTT. V usage is TRBV6-6 and J usage is TRBJ1-1, with TRBD1 matching 7 bases. CDR1 and CDR2 from the germline V gene are MNHNY and SVGAGI (reference sequence). The CDR3 is 17 residues long. Trimming took 6 bases from V and 0 from J; bases not matched to a gene: 13.

The chain uses TRBV5-1 and TRBJ1-1; D uncertain. The CDR3 sequence is 15 residues long. Germline CDR1 is SGHRS and CDR2 is YFSETQ. The ends were cut back, 2 bases at V and 4 bases at J, with 15 bases in the middle. The CDR3 region is CASSLFGGGGTEAFF. The CDR3 DNA follows: TGCGCCAGCAGCTTATTTGGCGGAGGTGGCACTGAAGCTTTCTTT.

V is TRBV19 and J is TRBJ1-4; 7 nucleotides match TRBD1. Per the germline V gene, CDR1 is LNHDA and CDR2 is SQIVND (reference sequence). The CDR3 length is 16 residues. V shed 7 bases and J 4 bases; nucleotides not matched to a gene: 12. This CDR3 reads CASTFSAGGHNEKLFF. For the CDR3, the DNA is TGTGCCAGTACCTTCTCGGCAGGGGGTCATAATGAAAAACTGTTTTTT.

The chain recombines TRBV5-1 with TRBJ2-1, with 9 bases lining up with TRBD1. V lost 0 bases, J lost 9 bases, and 7 bases stayed unmatched. The germline V gene encodes CDR1 SGHRS and CDR2 YFSETQ. The CDR3 has 15 amino acids. CDR3 protein: CASSLGGTGFSEQFF. The CDR3 DNA reads as TGCGCCAGCAGCTTGGGTGGGACAGGGTTCTCTGAGCAGTTCTTC.

V is TRBV7-2 and J is TRBJ2-1; TRBD1 matches at 7 bases. Germline V gene data show CDR1 as SGHTA and CDR2 as FQGNSA. This CDR3 region has 13 residues. V shed 5 bases, J shed 5 bases, and the junction held 3 bases outside the gene matches. The CDR3 spells CASSPDRDNEQFF. Here the CDR3 DNA reads TGTGCCAGCAGCCCCGACAGGGACAATGAGCAGTTCTTC.

J is TRBJ2-7 and V is TRBV28, with 7 bases that match TRBD1. The CDR3 has 15 residues. Germline V gene lookup returns CDR1 MDHEN and CDR2 SYDVKM. The V gene end was trimmed by 3 bases and the J gene end by 1 base; junction bases not matched to a gene: 6. This chain's CDR3 is CASSLSGTVSYEQYV. The CDR3 nucleotides read TGTGCCAGCAGTTTGTCCGGGACAGTATCCTACGAGCAGTACGTC.

The V gene is TRBV11-2, the J gene TRBJ1-3, with D possibly TRBD1 on 5 matching bases. CDR1 is SGHAT and CDR2 is FQNNGV in the germline V gene. Trimming cost V 6 bases and J 9 bases, with 15 bases left between them. This CDR3 is 13 amino acids long. The DNA for the CDR3 is TGTGCCAGCAGTTGGGGGGGTAAAGGCACCATATATTTT. Translation gives CASSWGGKGTIYF.

The rearrangement joins TRBV10-3 to TRBJ2-2; weak D call: TRBD2 (6 bases). Between the trimmed V and J ends, which lost 8 bases and 5 bases, there was a span of 18 bases. The V gene's germline CDR1 is ENHRY and CDR2 SYGVKD. The CDR3 totals 15 residues. The CDR3 bases are TGTGCCATCGAAAAGGGAGGCGGGGTTACCGGGGAGCTGTTTTTT. Residues: CAIEKGGGVTGELFF.

DNA for the CDR3: TGTGCCAGCAGCAGGTCCGGGACCGAGAACTATGGCTACACCTTC. It specifies CASSRSGTENYGYTF. This sequence joins TRBV28 and TRBJ1-2, with D possibly being TRBD1 (5 bases). CDR1 is MDHEN and CDR2 is SYDVKM in the germline V gene. The CDR3 consists of 15 residues. V lost 6 bases and J lost 2, with 16 bases in between.

In its sample, this clone was seen once. The V and J genes are TRBV27 and TRBJ1-2; no clear D gene. V gave up 3 bases and J gave up 5 bases, with 7 bases separating them. The germline CDR1 and CDR2 sequences are MNHEY and SMNVEV (reference sequence). CDR3 length equals 12 residues. The CDR3 region is CASSLRGYGYTF. In nucleotides, the CDR3 is TGTGCCAGCAGTTTGAGAGGGTATGGCTACACCTTC.

V is TRBV7-9 and J is TRBJ1-6; TRBD1 aligns across 8 bases. Germline V gene lookup returns CDR1 SEHNR and CDR2 FQNEAQ (reference sequence). The CDR3 totals 17 residues. After removal of 4 bases from V and 0 bases from J, the junction contained 5 bases not matched to a gene. In DNA form, the CDR3 reads TGTGCCAGCAGCTCGGGACAGGCGAGCTCCTATAATTCACCCCTCCACTTT. Translation: CASSSGQASSYNSPLHF. The full variable domain, its missing parts supplied by reference TRBV7-9 and TRBJ1-6, is DTGVSQNPRHKITKRGQNVTFRCDPISEHNRLYWYRQTLGQGPEFLTYFQNEAQLEKSRLLSDRFSAERPKGSFSTLEIQRTEQGDSAMYLCASSSGQASSYNSPLHFGNGTRLTVT.

The CDR3 DNA reads TGTGCCAGCAGCCAAGATTTGCGGCCCAATTCACCCCTCCACTTT. It codes for CASSQDLRPNSPLHF. The chain recombines TRBV4-2 with TRBJ1-6; D is unresolved. Germline V gives CDR1 LGHNA, CDR2 YNFKEQ. The CDR3 is 15 residues long. The germline V and J ends were trimmed by 0 bases and 7 bases, with 10 bases remaining between them.

The chain carries TRBV7-2 and TRBJ1-4; tentative D call: TRBD1 (6 bases). The CDR3 is made up of 16 amino acids. V was shortened by 5 bases and J by 3 bases, with 16 bases between the two germline ends. Per the germline V gene, CDR1 is SGHTA and CDR2 is FQGNSA. Written as DNA, the CDR3 is TGTGCCAGCAGCCCGAAGGGGGGCTGGGCTAATGAAAAACTGTTTTTT. It yields the protein CASSPKGGWANEKLFF.

The chain is built from TRBV6-6 and TRBJ2-7; unclear D gene. The CDR3 contains 13 residues. Trimming removed 5 bases at V and 0 bases at J, with 8 bases between. Germline CDR1 and CDR2: MNHNY and SVGAGI (reference sequence). CDR3 amino acids: CASSPQSSYEQYV. DNA of the CDR3: TGTGCCAGCAGTCCTCAGAGCTCCTACGAGCAGTACGTC.

The chain joins TRBV27 to TRBJ2-1, with 7 nucleotides matching TRBD1. The germline V gene has CDR1 MNHEY and CDR2 SMNVEV (reference sequence). V lost 5 bases, J lost 3 bases, and 4 bases stayed unmatched. The length of the CDR3 is 14 residues. DNA of the CDR3: TGTGCCAGCAGTCCGGGACAGATCTACAATGAGCAGTTCTTC. Translating it yields CASSPGQIYNEQFF.

The V gene is TRBV2, the J gene TRBJ1-1, with no clear D. Germline CDR1 and CDR2: SNHLY and FYNNEI. Trimming took off 3 bases at V and 0 bases at J, with 11 bases between the two ends. The CDR3 is 15 residues long. The CDR3 reads CASSEQPLMNTEAFF. The CDR3 DNA follows: TGTGCCAGCAGTGAGCAGCCACTCATGAACACTGAAGCTTTCTTT.

The chain couples TRBV19 to TRBJ2-4; 7 bases are shared with TRBD1. There are 15 residues in the CDR3. The V and J ends lost 5 bases and 0 bases, in that order; junction bases with no gene match: 4. Germline values: CDR1 LNHDA, CDR2 SQIVND (reference sequence). The CDR3 is CASSGQDVAKNIQYF. In DNA form, the CDR3 reads TGTGCCAGTAGTGGACAGGACGTAGCCAAAAACATTCAGTACTTC.

The rearrangement uses TRBV20-1 and TRBJ1-2; TRBD1 might be the D (5 bases). V lost 3 bases and J lost 6, with 14 bases in between. The CDR3 runs 13 residues. In germline, CDR1 is DFQATT, CDR2 SNEGSKA (reference sequence). CDR3 residues: CSASAGMGDGYTF. CDR3 DNA sequence: TGCAGTGCTAGTGCAGGGATGGGGGATGGCTACACCTTC.

This chain joins TRBV11-2 and TRBJ1-6; maybe TRBD1 (6 bases). CDR3 length: 16 residues. Germline V gives CDR1 SGHAT, CDR2 FQNNGV. V lost 5 bases and J 0 bases, leaving 11 bases between the germline ends. For the CDR3, the DNA is TGTGCCAGCAGCCTTCGGACAGTCTCCTATAATTCACCCCTCCACTTT. The encoded protein is CASSLRTVSYNSPLHF.

This chain uses TRBV12-5 with TRBJ2-2; TRBD1 matches at 7 bases. Germline values: CDR1 LGHNT, CDR2 FRNRAP. The V segment lost 6 bases and the J segment 1 base; nucleotides outside the gene matches: 14. The CDR3 is 18 amino acids. In DNA form, the CDR3 reads TGTGCTAGTGGAGCCTTCGTGGGACAGCCAGTGAACACCGGGGAGCTGTTTTTT. Protein sequence: CASGAFVGQPVNTGELFF.

The chain is built from TRBV6-5 and TRBJ2-4; the D gene could be TRBD1 or TRBD2 (5 bases each). From germline, CDR1 is MNHEY and CDR2 SVGAGI. This CDR3 has 15 amino acids. The germline V and J ends were trimmed by 10 bases and 8 bases, with 24 bases remaining between them. The CDR3 DNA reads as TGTGCCACCCAACCGGGACCCATTGGAGGATACATTCAGTACTTC. This encodes CATQPGPIGGYIQYF.

The rearrangement uses TRBV5-5 and TRBJ2-2; possibly TRBD1 or TRBD2 for D (5 bases each). Trimming stripped 0 bases from V and 0 bases from J, with 9 bases between. From germline, CDR1 is SGHKS and CDR2 YYEKEE (reference sequence). CDR3 length: 16 residues. CDR3 residues: CASSLGGNTNTGELFF. The CDR3 DNA is TGTGCCAGCAGCTTGGGGGGGAACACGAACACCGGGGAGCTGTTTTTT.

The chain links TRBV5-1 to TRBJ1-4; TRBD1 matches at 10 bases. Germline CDR1 is SGHRS and CDR2 is YFSETQ. The CDR3 is made up of 15 amino acids. J lost 8 bases, V lost 4 bases, and 8 bases had no gene match. CDR3 in amino acids: CASSETGGVGEKLFF. For the CDR3, the DNA is TGCGCCAGCAGCGAGACAGGGGGCGTTGGAGAAAAACTGTTTTTT.

The V call is TRBV4-1, the J call TRBJ2-1; D is unresolved. The V end was cut by 3 bases, the J end by 5 bases, with 14 bases between. Germline lookup yields CDR1 MGHRA and CDR2 YSYEKL. This CDR3 has 15 amino acids. The CDR3 DNA reads TGCGCCAGCAGCCACGGAGCCTATTGGGACAATGAGCAGTTCTTC. Its translation: CASSHGAYWDNEQFF.